This T cell receptor beta chain was captured in a study of blood T cells in healthy people across ages. About the study: Capture via template switching afforded approximately one barcoded beta molecule per two T cells. Findings and caveats of the study: With naive T cell percentage, TCR beta diversity showed a strong correlation. Getting older went along with TCR beta diversity per million T cells dropping roughly linearly. Since the PBMCs were unsorted, naive and antigen-experienced cells could not be conclusively compared.

Then a second PCR, running roughly 7 to 11 cycles, was carried out with a sample-barcoded 5' primer and a J-beta primer mix. TCRdb passed the 5' RACE reads through MiXCR, listing each CDR3 protein once. The sample records roughly 2 million distinct CDR3 sequences, around 48% being singletons. As regards this clonotype: Its antigen is currently unknown.

Trimming took 0 bases from V and 2 from J, leaving 9 bases between them. There are 15 residues in the CDR3. Looked up from germline, CDR1 is MNHEY and CDR2 is SVGAGI. Sample: blood. This rearrangement joins TRBV6-5 to TRBJ2-3; D unresolved. The TCR originated in a woman in her thirties or forties in good health. This CDR3 is CASSYSWTHTDTQYF. The DNA of the CDR3 is TGTGCCAGCAGTTACTCCTGGACCCACACAGATACGCAGTATTTT.